This T cell receptor beta chain emerged from a study of T cell responses to AZD1222 COVID-19 vaccine. Study-wide background: Researchers grouped second doses given at about 4 or about 12 weeks into one pool. Whole-study findings and limits: Compared with day 0, the breadth and depth of the Spike-specific TCR repertoire rose significantly after two doses of AZD1222. At baseline, just 5 or 6 AZD1222 recipients tested seropositive.

Clones were read by immunoSEQ multiplex PCR, and TCRdb kept only the in-frame ones, dropping some. The repertoire holds approximately 110,000 clones, with more than 85% as singletons. The germline V and J ends were trimmed by 8 bases and 0 bases, with 10 bases remaining between them. The CDR3 is made up of 13 amino acids. The germline CDR1 and CDR2 sequences are MNHEY and SMNVEV (reference sequence). A note on this clone: What it binds is unknown.

This receptor was taken from an adult in good health. The specimen was peripheral blood, collected on day 0 of AZD1222 vaccination. This chain joins TRBV27 and TRBJ1-1; a weak D match, TRBD1 (6 bases). CDR3 coding DNA: TGTGCCAGCCGGGACAATATGAACACTGAAGCTTTCTTT. Translation: CASRDNMNTEAFF.